This T cell receptor (beta chain) came from a study of blood T cell repertoires in COVID-19. The wider study: T cells, B-cell-depleted T cells, or PBMCs supplied cDNA or gDNA.

J gave up 3 bases and V 3 bases, and 1 base lay outside the gene matches. The CDR3 loop spans 15 amino acids. In germline, CDR1 is SGHVS, CDR2 FQNEAQ. Data came from immunoSEQ multiplex PCR; TCRdb stores just in-frame clones and leaves some out. This sample carries 350,000 to 400,000 clones, around 89% of them seen once, and the ten largest clones take approximately 3%. The sequence was obtained from a woman between 25 and 40 years old with COVID-19, enrolled during active disease. The sequencing sample was made of peripheral blood. V is TRBV7-8 and J is TRBJ2-6; TRBD1 matches at 8 bases. The chain's CDR3 is CASSFTGGGANVLTF. The CDR3 DNA is TGTGCCAGCAGCTTCACAGGGGGTGGGGCCAACGTCCTGACTTTC.